A single sample is the source of the 31 T cell receptor beta chains below, sequenced in a study of TIL therapy for anti-PD-1-resistant metastatic lung cancer. Time point noted: pre-treatment sample, taken before nivolumab and TIL therapy. The libraries were made with immunoSEQ v3. Method: immunoSEQ multiplex PCR; TCRdb's copy keeps in-frame clones and lacks some. The sample includes approximately 30,000 clones, 74% of them seen just once. Here the sequenced sample was blood, taken at baseline. These receptors were obtained from a woman between 30 and 85 years old with non-small cell lung cancer.

This clone came up a few times. The chain joins TRBV2 to TRBJ1-1, with D hard to call. V gave up 2 bases and J gave up 1 base, with 17 bases separating them. Germline CDR1 SNHLY, CDR2 FYNNEI. This CDR3 comprises 17 residues. DNA of the CDR3: TGTGCCAGCAGTGAAACCGATCGCGGCATACCGAACACTGAAGCTTTCTTT. Protein sequence: CASSETDRGIPNTEAFF.

The chain recombines TRBV2 with TRBJ2-1; the match to TRBD2 covers 7 bases. This CDR3 spans 15 amino acids. Germline trimming cut 8 bases from V and 2 bases from J; bases unmatched to any gene: 9. The germline gives CDR1 SNHLY, CDR2 FYNNEI. CDR3 in amino acids: CASFPSSGTYNEQFF. CDR3 nucleotides: TGTGCCAGCTTCCCTTCTAGCGGAACCTACAATGAGCAGTTCTTC.

The chain couples TRBV7-8 to TRBJ1-6; no clear D gene. CDR1 and CDR2 from the germline V gene are SGHVS and FQNEAQ. V lost 2 bases and J lost 9, with 8 bases in between. This CDR3 contains 13 residues. The CDR3 region has the DNA TGTGCCAGCAGCTTAATACGGTTTTCACCCCTCCACTTT. It yields the protein CASSLIRFSPLHF.

This chain joins TRBV7-2 and TRBJ1-1; D call uncertain. V lost 3 bases and J 0 bases, leaving 8 bases between the germline ends. The CDR3 has 14 residues. Germline CDR1 is SGHTA and CDR2 is FQGNSA. The CDR3 DNA is TGTGCCAGCAGCTTGTACAGAATGAACACTGAAGCTTTCTTT. As protein: CASSLYRMNTEAFF.

J is TRBJ1-3 and V is TRBV18, with TRBD1 matching over 9 bases. V shed 0 bases and J 4 bases; nucleotides not matched to a gene: 7. CDR1 and CDR2 (germline): KGHSH, LQKENI. The CDR3 has 17 residues. The CDR3 nucleotides read TGTGCCAGCTCACCACCGGGGACAGGGCGGTCCGGAAACACCATATATTTT. Encoded protein: CASSPPGTGRSGNTIYF.

The chain is built from TRBV14 and TRBJ1-1; TRBD1 is a possible D gene (5 bases). Trimming left V 4 bases short and J 2 bases short, with 11 bases between. The CDR3 is 14 residues long. Per germline, CDR1 SGHDN and CDR2 FVKESK. Written as DNA, the CDR3 is TGTGCCAGCAGCCTGTGGGACGAAAACACTGAAGCTTTCTTT. Translating it yields CASSLWDENTEAFF.

The chain uses TRBV7-9 and TRBJ2-3; D call uncertain. The germline V gene has CDR1 SEHNR and CDR2 FQNEAQ (reference sequence). V was clipped by 5 bases and J by 8 bases, with 17 bases between them. The CDR3 sequence is 14 residues long. CDR3 DNA: TGTGCCAGCAGCCCTGGCCCTCTTCTGGGTACGCAGTATTTT. It specifies CASSPGPLLGTQYF.

This chain links TRBV7-6 with TRBJ2-1; possibly TRBD1 for D (5 bases). The germline V gene has CDR1 SGHVS and CDR2 FNYEAQ. The CDR3 totals 15 residues. V was cut by 1 base and J by 0 bases, with 7 bases left in between. Written as DNA, the CDR3 is TGTGCCAGCAGCTTAGGGGGCAACTCCTACAATGAGCAGTTCTTC. Its protein product is CASSLGGNSYNEQFF.

V is TRBV7-7 and J is TRBJ2-5; D tentatively reads TRBD1 or TRBD2 (7 bases each). V dropped 1 base and J dropped 4 bases, with 31 bases sitting between them. Per the germline V gene, CDR1 is SSHAT and CDR2 is FNYEAQ (reference sequence). The CDR3 runs to 21 residues. The CDR3 sequence is CASSLGGPGQVRGSWGETQYF. The DNA for the CDR3 is TGTGCCAGCAGCTTAGGCGGGCCCGGACAGGTCCGCGGGAGTTGGGGAGAGACCCAGTACTTC.

The rearrangement uses TRBV30 and TRBJ2-1; TRBD1 might be the D (6 bases). V dropped 7 bases and J dropped 3 bases, with 16 bases sitting between them. The CDR3 loop spans 14 amino acids. Germline CDR1 and CDR2: GTSNPN and SVGIG (reference sequence). The CDR3 DNA follows: TGTGCCTCAGGGCACAGGGATCGCTACAATGAGCAGTTCTTC. It is translated as CASGHRDRYNEQFF. Drawing the rest from reference TRBV30 and TRBJ2-1, the complete variable domain is SQTIHQWPATLVQPVGSPLSLECTVEGTSNPNLYWYRQAAGRGLQLLFYSVGIGQISSEVPQNLSASRPQDRQFILSSKKLLLSDSGFYLCASGHRDRYNEQFFGPGTRLTVL.

This chain uses TRBV7-8 with TRBJ2-1, with D possibly TRBD2 on 6 matching bases. There are 15 residues in the CDR3. Deletions cut 3 bases from V and 7 bases from J, with 16 bases between. From germline, CDR1 is SGHVS and CDR2 FQNEAQ. CDR3 residues: CASSFSRGTINEQFF. CDR3 bases: TGTGCCAGCAGCTTCTCACGCGGGACGATTAATGAGCAGTTCTTC.

This sequence joins TRBV11-3 and TRBJ1-1; D possibly corresponds to TRBD1 (6 bases). Germline loops: CDR1 SGHNT, CDR2 YENEEA. The V gene lost 2 bases and the J gene lost 0 bases, with 10 bases spanning the gap. CDR3 length: 15 residues. DNA of the CDR3: TGTGCCAGCAGCTTATCCGGACAGCTGAACACTGAAGCTTTCTTT. It specifies CASSLSGQLNTEAFF.

This clone has just a few counts. V usage is TRBV2 and J usage is TRBJ1-2; tentative D call: TRBD1 (6 bases). This CDR3 spans 15 amino acids. Germline CDR1 and CDR2: SNHLY and FYNNEI. Trimming shortened V by 2 bases and J by 4 bases, and 14 bases separated the two germline ends. CDR3 coding DNA: TGTGCCAGCAGTGAACGCGTGACAGGCTCCTATGGCTACACCTTC. It yields the protein CASSERVTGSYGYTF.

V is TRBV6-1 and J is TRBJ1-1; D is undetermined. CDR1 and CDR2 from the germline V gene are MNHNS and SASEGT. V lost 7 bases, J lost 9 bases, and 15 bases lay in between. This CDR3 spans 12 amino acids. This CDR3 reads CASNISPGKAFF. CDR3 DNA sequence: TGTGCCAGCAACATTAGTCCCGGGAAAGCTTTCTTT.

Note on this clone: One end of the junction fails to match germline, which may point to a read error. The CDR3 reads CAINDRGPGGLDPTF. The CDR3 coding sequence is TGTGCCATCAACGACAGGGGCCCTGGCGGGTTAGACCCCACTTTT. The genes are TRBV10-3 and TRBJ1-1; 8 positions agree with TRBD1. There are 15 residues in the CDR3. Germline V gene lookup returns CDR1 ENHRY and CDR2 SYGVKD.

This clone is labeled medium-sized. V usage is TRBV4-1 and J usage is TRBJ1-3; no clear D gene. CDR1 is MGHRA and CDR2 is YSYEKL in the germline V gene. This CDR3 is built from 15 residues. The V gene lost 2 bases and the J gene lost 3 bases, with 11 bases spanning the gap. The CDR3 DNA follows: TGCGCCAGCAGCCAAACACGGGATTTTGGAAACACCATATATTTT. Its translation: CASSQTRDFGNTIYF.

The V and J genes are TRBV7-6 and TRBJ2-2; 7 nucleotides match TRBD2. The V and J ends lost 4 bases and 1 base, in that order; junction bases with no gene match: 6. This CDR3 contains 16 residues. CDR1 and CDR2 from the germline V gene are SGHVS and FNYEAQ. In DNA form, the CDR3 reads TGTGCCAGCAGCTCTACTTCTAGCGGGAACACCGGGGAGCTGTTTTTT. This translates into CASSSTSSGNTGELFF.

The V gene is TRBV11-2, the J gene TRBJ2-1, with TRBD2 matching 8 bases. J gave up 15 bases and V 4 bases, and 5 bases lay outside the gene matches. Germline CDR1 is SGHAT and CDR2 is FQNNGV. The CDR3 has 11 amino acids. This CDR3 is CASSSTGTRFF. DNA of the CDR3: TGTGCCAGCAGCTCGACCGGGACTAGGTTCTTC. The whole variable domain, remainder taken from reference TRBV11-2 and TRBJ2-1, is EAGVAQSPRYKIIEKRQSVAFWCNPISGHATLYWYQQILGQGPKLLIQFQNNGVVDDSQLPKDRFSAERLKGVDSTLKIQPAKLEDSAVYLCASSSTGTRFFGPGTRLTVL.

The J gene is TRBJ2-7, the V gene TRBV6-5; TRBD1 is a possible D gene (6 bases). Germline V gives CDR1 MNHEY, CDR2 SVGAGI. V lost 5 bases, J lost 0 bases, and 14 bases lay in between. The CDR3 sequence is 15 residues long. This CDR3 reads CASSAGTPTSYEQYF. The CDR3 DNA follows: TGTGCCAGCAGTGCCGGGACACCCACCTCCTACGAGCAGTACTTC.

The gene calls are TRBV12-5 and TRBJ1-1, with 7 bases identical to TRBD1. With 5 bases clipped from V and 0 bases from J, the junction kept 9 bases outside the gene matches. The germline V gene has CDR1 LGHNT and CDR2 FRNRAP. The CDR3 extends over 16 amino acids. CDR3 loop: CASGPAGGSMNTEAFF. In DNA form, the CDR3 reads TGTGCTAGTGGTCCAGCAGGGGGTAGTATGAACACTGAAGCTTTCTTT. The variable domain in full, completed from reference TRBV12-5 and TRBJ1-1, reads DARVTQTPRHKVTEMGQEVTMRCQPILGHNTVFWYRQTMMQGLELLAYFRNRAPLDDSGMPKDRFSAEMPDATLATLKIQPSEPRDSAVYFCASGPAGGSMNTEAFFGQGTRLTVV.

This clone was found a few times. The J gene is TRBJ1-2, the V gene TRBV10-3, with 8 bases aligning to TRBD1. Germline V gives CDR1 ENHRY, CDR2 SYGVKD. The V segment lost 4 bases and the J segment 8 bases; nucleotides outside the gene matches: 6. The length of the CDR3 is 13 residues. The CDR3 region is CAISGTGPEGYTF. The CDR3 DNA reads TGTGCCATCAGTGGGACAGGGCCGGAGGGCTACACCTTC.

This chain uses TRBV29-1 with TRBJ2-6, with D perhaps matching TRBD1 (6 bases). The CDR3 covers 16 residues. Germline CDR1 is SQVTM and CDR2 is ANQGSEA. The ends were cut back, 7 bases at V and 0 bases at J, with 16 bases in the middle. In DNA form, the CDR3 reads TGCAGCGCGGCACGGGACACAGACTCTGGGGCCAACGTCCTGACTTTC. Translating gives CSAARDTDSGANVLTF.

This clone was seen only a few times. The chain has TRBV5-3 and TRBJ1-3; possible D gene TRBD1, 5 bases. TRBV5-3 is known as an ORF, though its function is uncertain. Trimming stripped 4 bases from V and 4 bases from J, with 12 bases between. The CDR3 totals 14 residues. The CDR3 region has the DNA TGTGCCAGAAGCGCAGCGGGACTCGGAAACACCATATATTTT. This codes for CARSAAGLGNTIYF.

The chain links TRBV5-1 to TRBJ2-5; TRBD2 aligns across 14 bases. Looked up from germline, CDR1 is SGHRS and CDR2 is YFSETQ. The CDR3 covers 16 residues. The J segment lost 1 base and the V segment lost 4 bases, leaving 3 bases of the junction unmatched. CDR3 in DNA: TGCGCCAGCAGCCCCGGACTAGCGGGAGGCCAAGAGACCCAGTACTTC. As protein: CASSPGLAGGQETQYF.

The V call is TRBV6-5, the J call TRBJ2-1; 14 bases are shared with TRBD2. Unmatched junction bases numbered 4, after V lost 5 bases and J lost 7 bases. The CDR3 has 15 residues. Germline CDR1 and CDR2: MNHEY and SVGAGI. For the CDR3, the DNA is TGTGCCAGCAGTCCCGGACTAGCGGGGGGAAATGAGCAGTTCTTC. Translation gives CASSPGLAGGNEQFF.

This clone was observed a few times. The chain carries TRBV2 and TRBJ2-7; no definite D call. Trimming cost V 7 bases and J 1 base, with 17 bases left between them. CDR1 SNHLY and CDR2 FYNNEI come from the germline V gene. The CDR3 has 15 residues. In DNA, the CDR3 is TGTGCCAGCAAGAGGAATCCAGGTGGGTCCTACGAGCAGTACTTC. Protein product: CASKRNPGGSYEQYF. Variable domain in full (rest from reference TRBV2 and TRBJ2-7): EPEVTQTPSHQVTQMGQEVILRCVPISNHLYFYWYRQILGQKVEFLVSFYNNEISEKSEIFDDQFSVERPDGSNFTLKIRSTKLEDSAMYFCASKRNPGGSYEQYFGPGTRLTVT.

The rearrangement uses TRBV30 and TRBJ1-1; D is undetermined. CDR1 is GTSNPN and CDR2 is SVGIG in the germline V gene (reference sequence). The V gene lost 5 bases and the J gene lost 7 bases, with 14 bases spanning the gap. The CDR3 runs 12 residues. The CDR3 DNA reads as TGTGCCTGGGGCGGACGTGACAATGAAGCTTTCTTT. It translates to CAWGGRDNEAFF.

In this sample, this clone turned up a few times. This sample also contains other DNA sequences that code for the same CDR3. The chain links TRBV5-1 to TRBJ2-3; D not certain. The CDR3 spans 13 residues. V lost 10 bases and J 2 bases, leaving 14 bases between the germline ends. Germline V gene sequence: CDR1 SGHRS, CDR2 YFSETQ. CDR3 nucleotides: TGCGCCTCCTCCTCTGGGCCCACAGATACGCAGTATTTT. This encodes CASSSGPTDTQYF.

This clone came up once. The same CDR3 is also encoded by other DNA sequences in this sample. V usage is TRBV6-5 and J usage is TRBJ1-2, with TRBD1 as a possible D gene (5 bases). V was clipped by 0 bases and J by 0 bases, with 8 bases between them. The length of the CDR3 is 15 residues. CDR1 and CDR2 from the germline V gene are MNHEY and SVGAGI. Here the CDR3 DNA reads TGTGCCAGCAGTTACTCGGGCAGGGCTAACTATGGCTACACCTTC. This sequence encodes CASSYSGRANYGYTF.

The chain joins TRBV30 to TRBJ1-2; TRBD1 agrees at 9 bases. V lost 2 bases, J lost 6 bases, and 4 bases stayed unmatched. This CDR3 region has 13 residues. Germline CDR1 reads GTSNPN; CDR2 reads SVGIG (reference sequence). CDR3 DNA sequence: TGTGCCTGGAGTTCCGGACAGGGGAATGGCTACACCTTC. Translation: CAWSSGQGNGYTF.

V usage is TRBV29-1 and J usage is TRBJ2-5; D not certain. CDR1 and CDR2 from the germline V gene are SQVTM and ANQGSEA. This CDR3 region has 12 residues. Trimming pared 5 bases from V and 5 bases from J, leaving 12 bases between. CDR3 in DNA: TGCAGCGTTCGATTCAATTCTGAGACCCAGTACTTC. Translation gives CSVRFNSETQYF.